This TCR beta chain was recovered during a study of cytomegalovirus exposure and HLA in healthy donors. Study-level background: Most genotyped donors, approximately 77% of around 370, had Caucasian-associated genetic ancestry.

Study-level findings and limits: The majority of CMV-associated TCR beta chains were reported as apparently HLA-restricted in a later analysis.

To note about this clone: Its specificity is unknown.

Both 60 Vbeta primers and 13 Jbeta primers went into the PCR. TCRdb's table, derived via immunoSEQ multiplex PCR, lists solely in-frame clones and lacks some. The data show about 190,000 clones, 84% seen once. This CDR3 is built from 15 residues. V gave up 3 bases and J gave up 0 bases; unmatched junction bases: 2. Germline loops: CDR1 MNHNS, CDR2 SASEGT. V and J are TRBV6-1 and TRBJ2-1, with 7 bases aligning to TRBD2. The TCR originated in a boy aged 10-17 years in good health and CMV-seronegative. Material for sequencing was PBMCs. The CDR3 spells CASSEGEGSYNEQFF. The CDR3 DNA follows: TGTGCCAGCAGTGAGGGGGAGGGCTCCTACAATGAGCAGTTCTTC.